One and the same sample provided the 25 T cell receptor beta chains below, sequenced in a study of cytomegalovirus exposure and HLA in healthy donors. This PCR relied on a set of 60 Vbeta primers and 13 Jbeta primers. Sequencing used immunoSEQ multiplex PCR; TCRdb keeps in-frame clones, though not all of them. The sample has around 150,000 clones, around 74% seen once; the top ten hold 1.4%. The sample taken for sequencing was PBMCs. These receptors came from a woman aged 30 to 39 in good health and CMV-seronegative.

The gene calls are TRBV2 and TRBJ1-1; unclear D gene. Deletions cut 3 bases from V and 4 bases from J, with 6 bases between. Germline CDR1 is SNHLY and CDR2 is FYNNEI. There are 12 residues in the CDR3. CDR3: CASSDISTEAFF. CDR3 nucleotides: TGTGCCAGCAGTGATATTAGCACTGAAGCTTTCTTT.

This clone was recorded a few times. The V gene is TRBV11-3, the J gene TRBJ1-1; D call uncertain. CDR3 length: 14 amino acids. Trimming removed 4 bases from V and 0 bases from J, with 9 bases in between. Germline CDR1 is SGHNT and CDR2 is YENEEA. The CDR3 bases are TGTGCCAGCAGCTCCGGAGTCCTGAACACTGAAGCTTTCTTT. Amino acids: CASSSGVLNTEAFF. Looking up the rest from reference TRBV11-3 and TRBJ1-1 gives the full variable domain: EAGVVQSPRYKIIEKKQPVAFWCNPISGHNTLYWYLQNLGQGPELLIRYENEEAVDDSQLPKDRFSAERLKGVDSTLKIQPAELGDSAVYLCASSSGVLNTEAFFGQGTRLTVV.

This clone was recorded once. The rearrangement links TRBV5-4 to TRBJ1-6; D is perhaps TRBD1 (5 bases). CDR1 is SGHNT, CDR2 YYREEE, per germline (reference sequence). This CDR3 is built from 14 residues. V lost 0 bases and J 6 bases, leaving 7 bases between the germline ends. The CDR3 reads CASSLEQGNSPLHF. The CDR3, as DNA: TGTGCCAGCAGCTTGGAGCAGGGTAATTCACCCCTCCACTTT.

The CDR3 region is CASSLSGSSYEQYF. The CDR3 nucleotides are TGTGCCAGCAGCTTAAGCGGCAGCTCCTACGAGCAGTACTTC. The gene calls are TRBV11-2 and TRBJ2-7; possibly TRBD2 for D (5 bases). Germline CDR1 SGHAT, CDR2 FQNNGV. V lost 2 bases to trimming and J lost 0 bases, with 8 bases between them. The CDR3 spans 14 residues.

The chain uses TRBV9 and TRBJ2-3; D uncertain. This CDR3 is 14 amino acids long. The V gene lost 4 bases and the J gene lost 2 bases, with 11 bases spanning the gap. The V gene's germline CDR1 is SGDLS and CDR2 YYNGEE. CDR3 region: CASSLLLYTDTQYF. The CDR3 DNA reads TGTGCCAGCAGCTTACTCCTTTACACAGATACGCAGTATTTT.

The V call is TRBV20-1, the J call TRBJ2-3, with 7 bases lining up with TRBD1. CDR3 length: 11 amino acids. Germline lookup yields CDR1 DFQATT and CDR2 SNEGSKA (reference sequence). The V and J ends lost 5 bases and 6 bases, in that order; junction bases with no gene match: 2. CDR3 nucleotide sequence: TGCAGTGCTCCCAGGGGGGATACGCAGTATTTT. The encoded protein is CSAPRGDTQYF.

In this sample, this clone turned up a few times. V and J are TRBV2 and TRBJ1-5; 9 bases line up with TRBD1. Germline CDR1 SNHLY, CDR2 FYNNEI. The V and J ends lost 6 bases and 7 bases, in that order; junction bases with no gene match: 7. This CDR3 comprises 14 residues. The CDR3 DNA follows: TGTGCCAGCAGCTCCCGGGACAGGGCCCAGCCCCAGCATTTT. Translating it yields CASSSRDRAQPQHF. Based on the CDR3 plus reference TRBV2 and TRBJ1-5, the full variable domain is EPEVTQTPSHQVTQMGQEVILRCVPISNHLYFYWYRQILGQKVEFLVSFYNNEISEKSEIFDDQFSVERPDGSNFTLKIRSTKLEDSAMYFCASSSRDRAQPQHFGDGTRLSIL.

This chain links TRBV5-4 with TRBJ1-1; D call uncertain. Germline assignment: CDR1 SGHNT and CDR2 YYREEE (reference sequence). V lost 4 bases and J lost 0, with 19 bases in between. This CDR3 region has 17 residues. CDR3 sequence: CASSRRGLRTMNTEAFF. DNA of the CDR3: TGTGCCAGCAGCCGACGGGGATTAAGGACGATGAACACTGAAGCTTTCTTT.

The chain carries TRBV11-1 and TRBJ2-1; the D is unclear. The V gene's germline CDR1 is SGHAT and CDR2 FQDESV (reference sequence). The V and J ends lost 2 bases and 7 bases respectively, with 9 bases between them. The CDR3 is 13 residues long. For the CDR3, the DNA is TGTGCCAGCAGCTTATACAGATCGAATGAGCAGTTCTTC. Translated: CASSLYRSNEQFF.

This chain joins TRBV9 and TRBJ2-1; D not resolved. This CDR3 has 16 residues. Trimming pared 0 bases from V and 5 bases from J, leaving 15 bases between. Germline assignment: CDR1 SGDLS and CDR2 YYNGEE. In DNA form, the CDR3 reads TGTGCCAGCAGCGTAGGAGTAACCCACCCTCACAATGAGCAGTTCTTC. This gives the protein CASSVGVTHPHNEQFF.

The chain carries TRBV9 and TRBJ1-3; 7 bases match TRBD1. The trim removed 6 bases at V and 0 bases at J, leaving 6 bases unmatched. This CDR3 spans 15 amino acids. Germline loops: CDR1 SGDLS, CDR2 YYNGEE. CDR3 loop: CASNPGGISGNTIYF. CDR3 DNA sequence: TGTGCCAGCAACCCAGGGGGGATCTCTGGAAACACCATATATTTT.

This chain connects TRBV5-6 to TRBJ2-5; 13 bases are a match to TRBD2. This CDR3 region has 16 residues. J was trimmed by 5 bases and V by 5 bases; bases with no gene match: 9. Per germline, CDR1 SGHDT and CDR2 YYEEEE. The CDR3 region has the DNA TGTGCCAGCAGGGATTGGGGACTAGCGGGGACGGAGACCCAGTACTTC. As protein: CASRDWGLAGTETQYF. The full variable domain, rest sourced from reference TRBV5-6 and TRBJ2-5, is DAGVTQSPTHLIKTRGQQVTLRCSPKSGHDTVSWYQQALGQGPQFIFQYYEEEERQRGNFPDRFSGHQFPNYSSELNVNALLLGDSALYLCASRDWGLAGTETQYFGPGTRLLVL.

The V gene is TRBV10-3, the J gene TRBJ1-2; no clear D. Germline-derived CDR1 and CDR2 are ENHRY and SYGVKD. This CDR3 is built from 12 residues. V dropped 5 bases and J dropped 7 bases, with 11 bases sitting between them. The CDR3, as DNA: TGTGCCATCAGTCCCGCTTCGGGTGGCTACACCTTC. Its translation is CAISPASGGYTF.

The chain is built from TRBV30 and TRBJ2-7, with D perhaps matching TRBD1 (6 bases). Trimming pared 0 bases from V and 4 bases from J, leaving 7 bases between. The germline CDR1 and CDR2 sequences are GTSNPN and SVGIG (reference sequence). The length of the CDR3 is 12 residues. The CDR3 DNA reads as TGTGCCTGGAGTGTAAGGGGGTACGAGCAGTACTTC. Its protein is CAWSVRGYEQYF. The full variable domain, in which reference TRBV30 and TRBJ2-7 provide the parts outside the CDR3, is SQTIHQWPATLVQPVGSPLSLECTVEGTSNPNLYWYRQAAGRGLQLLFYSVGIGQISSEVPQNLSASRPQDRQFILSSKKLLLSDSGFYLCAWSVRGYEQYFGPGTRLTVT.

The chain carries TRBV5-4 and TRBJ1-4; no reliable D call. Deletions cut 1 base from V and 7 bases from J, with 8 bases between. The CDR3 runs 13 residues. Looked up from germline, CDR1 is SGHNT and CDR2 is YYREEE (reference sequence). The CDR3 nucleotides read TGTGCCAGCAGCTTGATCGCGGGTGAAAAACTGTTTTTT. Its translation is CASSLIAGEKLFF.

The chain is built from TRBV5-4 and TRBJ1-1, with D possibly matching TRBD1 (5 bases). The V end was cut by 0 bases, the J end by 9 bases, with 12 bases between. CDR1 SGHNT and CDR2 YYREEE come from the germline V gene (reference sequence). The CDR3 is 13 residues long. CDR3 bases: TGTGCCAGCAGCTTGGCTCAGGGAACGCAAGCTTTCTTT. Translation gives CASSLAQGTQAFF.

The CDR3 is CASSIGGQGNSPLHF. Here the CDR3 DNA reads TGTGCCAGTAGTATTGGGGGACAGGGGAATTCACCCCTCCACTTT. V is TRBV19 and J is TRBJ1-6, with 10 bases that match TRBD1. Losses at the gene ends were 3 bases for V and 7 bases for J; bases not matched to a gene: 3. In germline, CDR1 is LNHDA, CDR2 SQIVND (reference sequence). The CDR3 sequence is 15 residues long. Filled out from reference TRBV19 and TRBJ1-6, the complete variable domain reads DGGITQSPKYLFRKEGQNVTLSCEQNLNHDAMYWYRQDPGQGLRLIYYSQIVNDFQKGDIAEGYSVSREKKESFPLTVTSAQKNPTAFYLCASSIGGQGNSPLHFGNGTRLTVT.

The chain is built from TRBV7-8 and TRBJ1-5; D is perhaps TRBD1 (5 bases). The V gene's germline CDR1 is SGHVS and CDR2 FQNEAQ. CDR3 length equals 14 residues. V lost 1 base, J lost 6 bases, and 10 bases lay in between. CDR3 region: CASSLVGTGQPQHF. The CDR3 nucleotides are TGTGCCAGCAGCTTAGTGGGGACTGGTCAGCCCCAGCATTTT.

This sequence joins TRBV7-6 and TRBJ1-1; D may be TRBD1 (6 bases). CDR1 SGHVS and CDR2 FNYEAQ come from the germline V gene. Trimming shortened V by 3 bases and J by 0 bases, and 14 bases separated the two germline ends. This CDR3 comprises 16 residues. CDR3 coding DNA: TGTGCCAGCAGCTTTTACCCGAGGGGGATGAACACTGAAGCTTTCTTT. It is translated as CASSFYPRGMNTEAFF.

This clone has just a few counts. The V gene is TRBV6-5, the J gene TRBJ2-5; 10 bases are a match to TRBD2. After removal of 3 bases from V and 4 bases from J, the junction contained 5 bases not matched to a gene. CDR3 size: 15 residues. Per the germline V gene, CDR1 is MNHEY and CDR2 is SVGAGI. Here the CDR3 DNA reads TGTGCCAGCAGTTATTCCAGCGGGGGGGGAGAGACCCAGTACTTC. Translation gives CASSYSSGGGETQYF.

V is TRBV2 and J is TRBJ2-1; the D gene is possibly TRBD1 (6 bases). The germline V gene encodes CDR1 SNHLY and CDR2 FYNNEI. This CDR3 comprises 12 residues. V lost 3 bases to trimming and J lost 11 bases, with 11 bases between them. CDR3: CASSDRTEKQFF. The DNA of the CDR3 is TGTGCCAGCAGTGATAGGACAGAAAAGCAGTTCTTC.

J is TRBJ1-1 and V is TRBV5-5; D gene uncertain. CDR1 is SGHKS and CDR2 is YYEKEE in the germline V gene (reference sequence). V was pared by 1 base and J by 0 bases, with 7 bases between. CDR3 length: 14 residues. The CDR3 is CASSLIQMNTEAFF. The CDR3 DNA follows: TGTGCCAGCAGCTTGATACAGATGAACACTGAAGCTTTCTTT. Full variable domain (rest looked up from reference TRBV5-5 and TRBJ1-1): DAGVTQSPTHLIKTRGQQVTLRCSPISGHKSVSWYQQVLGQGPQFIFQYYEKEERGRGNFPDRFSARQFPNYSSELNVNALLLGDSALYLCASSLIQMNTEAFFGQGTRLTVV.

The V and J genes are TRBV27 and TRBJ1-5, with D perhaps TRBD1 (5 bases). The V end was cut by 8 bases, the J end by 4 bases, with 12 bases between. The CDR3 sequence is 13 residues long. Germline V lookup: CDR1 MNHEY, CDR2 SMNVEV (reference sequence). CDR3 DNA: TGTGCCAGCGGGCGGGGCAGAAATCAGCCCCAGCATTTT. It yields the protein CASGRGRNQPQHF.

This clone was counted a few times. Here the CDR3 reads CASSASPGGASSSYEQYF. DNA for the CDR3: TGTGCCAGCAGTGCATCCCCCGGGGGGGCCTCAAGCTCCTACGAGCAGTACTTC. The rearrangement joins TRBV13 to TRBJ2-7, with TRBD2 matching 8 bases. V was clipped by 6 bases and J by 0 bases; unmatched bases: 16. Germline V CDR1 and CDR2: PRHDT, FYEKMQ (reference sequence). The CDR3 length is 18 residues.

The gene calls are TRBV5-1 and TRBJ1-1; D is unclear. The CDR3 is 12 residues long. With 4 bases removed from V and 1 base from J, the gap between germline ends came to 5 bases. Germline V gives CDR1 SGHRS, CDR2 YFSETQ. The CDR3 spells CASSEPNTEAFF. CDR3 DNA: TGCGCCAGCAGCGAGCCGAACACTGAAGCTTTCTTT.